The 3 T cell receptor beta chains given below trace back to one sample, sequenced in a study of T cell responses to AZD1222 COVID-19 vaccine. Profiled with immunoSEQ multiplex PCR; TCRdb holds only in-frame clones, not every one. The data contain approximately 110,000 clones, around nine tenths of them seen just once; the ten biggest clones take up roughly 18%. The sequencing used peripheral blood, collected on day 0 of AZD1222 vaccination. All receptors derive from an adult in good health.

The chain couples TRBV7-2 to TRBJ1-2; D uncertain. This CDR3 spans 15 amino acids. From germline, CDR1 is SGHTA and CDR2 FQGNSA. V gave up 0 bases and J gave up 4 bases, with 12 bases separating them. This CDR3 reads CASSLAPQAVYGYTF. In nucleotides, the CDR3 is TGTGCCAGCAGCTTAGCGCCGCAGGCGGTCTATGGCTACACCTTC.

V usage is TRBV4-2 and J usage is TRBJ1-2, with 7 bases matching TRBD1. The CDR3 covers 13 residues. Germline loops: CDR1 LGHNA, CDR2 YNFKEQ. J gave up 6 bases and V 2 bases, and 3 bases lay outside the gene matches. The CDR3 reads CASSQLRGHGYTF. In DNA, the CDR3 is TGTGCCAGCAGCCAATTGAGGGGGCATGGCTACACCTTC.

The chain carries TRBV9 and TRBJ2-2; TRBD2 matches 11 bases. The CDR3 spans 15 residues. Germline assignment: CDR1 SGDLS and CDR2 YYNGEE. V lost 0 bases, J lost 9 bases, and 4 bases stayed unmatched. CDR3 nucleotide sequence: TGTGCCAGCAGCGTAGGAACTAGCGGGAGTAGGGAGCTGTTTTTT. This sequence encodes CASSVGTSGSRELFF.